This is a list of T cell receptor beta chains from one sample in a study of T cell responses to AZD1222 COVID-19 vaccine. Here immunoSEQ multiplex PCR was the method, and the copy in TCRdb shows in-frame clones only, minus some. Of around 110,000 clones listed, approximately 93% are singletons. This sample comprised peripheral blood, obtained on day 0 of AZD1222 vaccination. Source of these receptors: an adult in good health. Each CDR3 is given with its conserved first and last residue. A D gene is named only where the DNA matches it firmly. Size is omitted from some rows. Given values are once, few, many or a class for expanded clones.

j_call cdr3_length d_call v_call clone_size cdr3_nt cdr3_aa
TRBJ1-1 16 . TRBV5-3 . TGTGCCAGAAGCTTCGTGGACACACGGCAGAACACTGAAGCTTTCTTT CARSFVDTRQNTEAFF
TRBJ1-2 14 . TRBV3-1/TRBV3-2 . TGTGCCAGCAGCCCGTTGGCCGCTAACTATGGCTACACCTTC CASSPLAANYGYTF
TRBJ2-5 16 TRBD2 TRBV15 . TGTGCCACCAGCAGTGGGGGAATCGGGGGGTTCGGGACCCAGTACTTC CATSSGGIGGFGTQYF
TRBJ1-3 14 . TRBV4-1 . TGCGCCAGCAGCCAGTCGGGGAGGATCGAAACCATATATTTT CASSQSGRIETIYF
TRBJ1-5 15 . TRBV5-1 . TGCGCCAGCAGCTTGACGGGAGGACTCAATCAGCCCCAGCATTTT CASSLTGGLNQPQHF
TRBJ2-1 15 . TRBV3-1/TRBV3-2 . TGTGCCAGCAGCCAAGATTTTCGAGGGCACAATGAGCAGTTCTTC CASSQDFRGHNEQFF
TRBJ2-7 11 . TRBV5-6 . TGTGCCAGCAGCATCGACTACGAGCAGTACTTC CASSIDYEQYF
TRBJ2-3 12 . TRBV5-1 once TGCGCCAGCAGCTCGAGCACAGATACGCAGTATTTT CASSSSTDTQYF
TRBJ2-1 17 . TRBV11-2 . TGTGCCAGCAGCTTAGTGCCAATGAAGAATCGCTACAATGAGCAGTTCTTC CASSLVPMKNRYNEQFF
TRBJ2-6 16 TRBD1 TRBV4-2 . TGTGCCAGCAGCCAAGATCAGGGGGCTGGGGCCAACGTCCTGACTTTC CASSQDQGAGANVLTF
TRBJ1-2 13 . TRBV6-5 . TGTGCCAGCAGTCCCGACGCGGGGTATGGCTACACCTTC CASSPDAGYGYTF
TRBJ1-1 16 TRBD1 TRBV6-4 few TGTGCCAGCAGCCCCAGTTTCTGGACAGGGAACACTGAAGCTTTCTTT CASSPSFWTGNTEAFF
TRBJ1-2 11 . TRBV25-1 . TGTGCCAGCAGGGGAGGGTATGGCTACACCTTC CASRGGYGYTF
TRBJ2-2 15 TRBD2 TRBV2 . TGTGCCAGCAGTGAAACTAGCGGGAGTGCCGGGGAGCTGTTTTTT CASSETSGSAGELFF
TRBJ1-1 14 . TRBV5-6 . TGTGCCAGCAGCTGGACCAGGGGAACCACTGAAGCTTTCTTT CASSWTRGTTEAFF
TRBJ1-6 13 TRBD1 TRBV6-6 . TGTGCCAGCCGGGACAGCGGCGGTTCACCCCTCCACTTT CASRDSGGSPLHF
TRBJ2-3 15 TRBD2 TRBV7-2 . TGTGCCAGCAGCTTCAGACTAGCGGACACAGATACGCAGTATTTT CASSFRLADTDTQYF
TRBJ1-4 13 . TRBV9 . TGTGCCAGCAGCGTCGAGGGGTCAGCAAAACTGTTTTTT CASSVEGSAKLFF
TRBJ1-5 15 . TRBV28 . TGTGCCAGCAGTTTAGTCCTCTCCCGGGCGCAGCCCCAGCATTTT CASSLVLSRAQPQHF
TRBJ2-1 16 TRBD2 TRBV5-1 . TGCGCCAGCATCGCAGATGGGGGGGAGTCCTACAATGAGCAGTTCTTC CASIADGGESYNEQFF
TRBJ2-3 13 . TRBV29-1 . TGCAGCGTTGAAGGACGCAGCACAGATACGCAGTATTTT CSVEGRSTDTQYF
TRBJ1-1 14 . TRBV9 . TGTGCCAGCAGCGCAGGGGAAGTGAACACTGAAGCTTTCTTT CASSAGEVNTEAFF
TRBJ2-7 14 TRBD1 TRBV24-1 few TGTGCCACCCCAGACAGGGGGCAACGCTACGAGCAGTACTTC CATPDRGQRYEQYF
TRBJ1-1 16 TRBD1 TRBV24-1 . TGTGCCACCAGTGAACATCCCGGGACAGGGAACACTGAAGCTTTCTTT CATSEHPGTGNTEAFF
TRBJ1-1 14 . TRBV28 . TGTGCCAGCAGTTTATCCGTCAGGGGCACTGAAGCTTTCTTT CASSLSVRGTEAFF
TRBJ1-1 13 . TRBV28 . TGTGCCAGCCGCGCGCCCCTGAACACTGAAGCTTTCTTT CASRAPLNTEAFF
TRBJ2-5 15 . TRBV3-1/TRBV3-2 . TGTGCCAGCAGCCAAGATCTGACTCCTGGGGGGACCCAGTACTTC CASSQDLTPGGTQYF
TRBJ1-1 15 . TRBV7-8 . TGTGCCAGCAGCTTATTAGGCAGGGTCGGGACTGAAGCTTTCTTT CASSLLGRVGTEAFF
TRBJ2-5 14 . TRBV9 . TGTGCCAGCAGCATGGGAGTGGGGCAAGAGACCCAGTACTTC CASSMGVGQETQYF
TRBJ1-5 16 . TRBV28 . TGTGCCAGCAGTTTAAACACAGGGATGAGCAATCAGCCCCAGCATTTT CASSLNTGMSNQPQHF
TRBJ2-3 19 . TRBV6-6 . TGTGCCAGCAGGCGAATCCCGAAGCGGGCCGTTCAAGACGCAGATACGCAGTATTTT CASRRIPKRAVQDADTQYF
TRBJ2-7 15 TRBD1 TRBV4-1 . TGCGCCAGCAGCCACCCTCCCAGGGGGCACCACGAGCAGTACTTC CASSHPPRGHHEQYF
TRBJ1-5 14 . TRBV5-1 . TGCGCCAGCAGCCTGGACAGCCTGGCTGGGCCCCAGCATTTT CASSLDSLAGPQHF
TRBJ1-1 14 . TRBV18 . TGTGCCAGCTCACCACCTTCGGGTTACACTGAAGCTTTCTTT CASSPPSGYTEAFF
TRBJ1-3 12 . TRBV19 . TGTGCCAGTAGTCAGGGGCCGGACACCATATATTTT CASSQGPDTIYF
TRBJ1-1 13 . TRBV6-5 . TGTGCCAGCAGCCTAGTCATTGGCACTGAAGCTTTCTTT CASSLVIGTEAFF
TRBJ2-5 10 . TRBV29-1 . TGCAGCGTTTTACAGGAGACCCAGTACTTC CSVLQETQYF
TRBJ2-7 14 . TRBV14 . TGTGCCAGCAGCCGGGGACAATTACCCTACGAGCAGTACTTC CASSRGQLPYEQYF
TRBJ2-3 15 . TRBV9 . TGTGCCAGCAGCGTAGAGGGACTTAGGACAGATACGCAGTATTTT CASSVEGLRTDTQYF
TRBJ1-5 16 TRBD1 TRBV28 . TGTGCCAGCAGGAAAAATCAGGGGGCAGGGAATCAGCCCCAGCATTTT CASRKNQGAGNQPQHF
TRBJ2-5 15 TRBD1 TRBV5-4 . TGTGCCAGCAGCTTGACCTCGGACAGGGGAGAGACCCAGTACTTC CASSLTSDRGETQYF
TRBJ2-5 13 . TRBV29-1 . TGCAGCGTTGCCCTTCGACACCAAGAGACCCAGTACTTC CSVALRHQETQYF